The 6 T cell receptor beta chains below come from one sample, sequenced in a study of CXCR3-negative and CXCR3-positive naive CD8 T cells. The libraries of TRB cDNA were prepared using 5' RACE with UMI labels. Reprocessing the 5' RACE reads, TCRdb reports a single entry for every CDR3 protein and omits DNA. The sample is made up of 100,000 to 150,000 distinct CDR3 sequences, and the top ten hold approximately 0.29% of it. The specimen sequenced was naive CXCR3- CD8+ T cells from blood. Indicated subset: CD45RO-CCR7+CD27+CD95- naive CD8+ T cells lacking CXCR3 (TNR3-). The receptors here all came from a human donor in good health. Some clones in this sample may be carry-over from other donors' samples.

The chain is built from TRBV29-1 and TRBJ2-3. This CDR3 region has 17 residues. Germline loops: CDR1 SQVTM, CDR2 ANQGSEA. This CDR3 reads CSVWGGEAAHRTDTQYF.

The chain employs TRBV29-1 and TRBJ2-7; as DNA is missing, the TRBD1 call by TCRdb cannot be tested. Germline loops: CDR1 SQVTM, CDR2 ANQGSEA. The CDR3 is made up of 12 amino acids. CDR3 amino acids: CSVEGGNSEQYF.

The chain employs TRBV20-1 and TRBJ2-7; TCRdb's D call of TRBD2 is untestable without DNA. The CDR3 loop spans 17 amino acids. Germline CDR1 is DFQATT and CDR2 is SNEGSKA (reference sequence). The CDR3 reads CSARFRPSGRSSYEQYF.

The chain links TRBV7-8 to TRBJ2-3. The CDR3 extends over 14 amino acids. Germline V gives CDR1 SGHVS, CDR2 FQNEAQ. The CDR3 spells CASSLIARTDTQYF.

The chain couples TRBV28 to TRBJ1-5; no DNA is available, so the TRBD1 call from TCRdb remains unchecked. The CDR3 has 14 residues. Germline values: CDR1 MDHEN, CDR2 SYDVKM. The CDR3 region is CASNLGQGFQPQHF.

CDR3 residues: CASTGPSSYEQYF. The chain is built from TRBV21-1 and TRBJ2-7. TRBV21-1 is a known pseudogene. This CDR3 is 13 amino acids long.